These 8 T cell receptor beta chains originate from one sample sequenced in a study of siplizumab effects on memory and regulatory T cells. Data came from immunoSEQ multiplex PCR; TCRdb stores just in-frame clones and leaves some out. The profile shows roughly 60,000 clones, approximately 97% of them singletons. The sample comprised naive CD8+ T cells sorted from blood. The receptors here all came from a human donor in good health.

This chain links TRBV28 with TRBJ1-2, with TRBD1 matching 10 bases. CDR3 length: 14 residues. Germline V CDR1 and CDR2: MDHEN, SYDVKM. Unmatched junction bases numbered 7, after V lost 5 bases and J lost 7 bases. CDR3 protein: CASSGQGGGPGYTF. The CDR3 nucleotides are TGTGCCAGCAGTGGACAGGGGGGGGGACCTGGCTACACCTTC.

The chain links TRBV19 to TRBJ2-7; the D gene could be TRBD1 or TRBD2 (5 bases each). Germline assignment: CDR1 LNHDA and CDR2 SQIVND (reference sequence). The CDR3 is 16 residues long. Trimming removed 3 bases at V and 2 bases at J, with 17 bases between. The CDR3: CASSIEFRDGPYEQYF. CDR3 DNA: TGTGCCAGTAGTATCGAGTTCCGGGACGGCCCCTACGAGCAGTACTTC.

The rearrangement joins TRBV6-1 to TRBJ1-1; D possibly corresponds to TRBD1 (5 bases). The germline V and J ends were trimmed by 2 bases and 8 bases, with 21 bases remaining between them. This CDR3 spans 16 amino acids. Germline V lookup: CDR1 MNHNS, CDR2 SASEGT. CDR3 protein: CASSERGLSGAREAFF. CDR3 DNA sequence: TGTGCCAGCAGTGAACGGGGACTATCCGGCGCCCGAGAAGCTTTCTTT.

The chain combines TRBV7-6 with TRBJ1-1, with 9 nucleotides matching TRBD1. After removal of 5 bases from V and 0 bases from J, the junction contained 4 bases not matched to a gene. Germline V gene sequence: CDR1 SGHVS, CDR2 FNYEAQ. This CDR3 is built from 15 residues. The CDR3 coding sequence is TGTGCCAGCAGCCCGGGACAGGGAGTGAACACTGAAGCTTTCTTT. Translating it yields CASSPGQGVNTEAFF. Combining the CDR3 with reference TRBV7-6 and TRBJ1-1 gives the whole variable domain GAGVSQSPRYKVTKRGQDVALRCDPISGHVSLYWYRQALGQGPEFLTYFNYEAQQDKSGLPNDRFSAERPEGSISTLTIQRTEQRDSAMYRCASSPGQGVNTEAFFGQGTRLTVV.

This chain links TRBV11-3 with TRBJ2-2, with no clear D. With 2 bases removed from V and 5 bases from J, the gap between germline ends came to 0 bases. Germline loops: CDR1 SGHNT, CDR2 YENEEA. CDR3 length: 11 amino acids. CDR3 sequence (DNA): TGTGCCAGCAGCTTAACCGGGGAGCTGTTTTTT. It yields the protein CASSLTGELFF.

The chain is built from TRBV10-2 and TRBJ2-7; D might be TRBD1 (6 bases). CDR3 length equals 12 residues. Germline V CDR1 and CDR2: WSHSY, SAAADI. V lost 6 bases and J 3 bases, leaving 9 bases between the germline ends. The CDR3, as DNA: TGCGCCAGCAGAGCAGGGGACTACGAGCAGTACTTC. Translation gives CASRAGDYEQYF.

Written as DNA, the CDR3 is TGTGCCAGCAGCTTAGCGGGGGACTACGAGCAGTACTTC. Amino acid sequence: CASSLAGDYEQYF. The genes are TRBV7-6 and TRBJ2-7; D may be TRBD1 or TRBD2 (5 bases each). The CDR3 length is 13 residues. Germline V gene data show CDR1 as SGHVS and CDR2 as FNYEAQ. V lost 0 bases and J lost 3, with 6 bases in between.

This chain joins TRBV4-2 and TRBJ1-4; D perhaps matches TRBD1 (5 bases). The CDR3 loop spans 15 amino acids. Germline CDR1 is LGHNA and CDR2 is YNFKEQ. Trimming removed 1 base from V and 3 bases from J, with 9 bases in between. This chain's CDR3 is CASSQGGGANEKLFF. The CDR3, as DNA: TGTGCCAGCAGCCAAGGTGGGGGGGCTAATGAAAAACTGTTTTTT.